Listed here are 5 T cell receptor beta chains from one sample, sequenced in a study of response to subunit inactivated influenza vaccine. Using its own MiXCR run on the RT-PCR reads, TCRdb lists one record per CDR3 protein. The sample lists 500,000 to 700,000 distinct CDR3 sequences, roughly 25% occurring once. These records were also assigned to another study, of T cells expressing NK-cell markers. That paper adds: TCR beta cDNA was generated via 5'RACE template switching incorporating UMIs.

Sequences were derived from CD4+ T cells sorted from PBMCs, sampled roughly 13 days after vaccination. The source of these receptors is a man aged 45 to 65 who received an inactivated influenza vaccine.

The J gene is TRBJ2-1, the V gene TRBV7-9; 11 nucleotides match TRBD2. In germline, CDR1 is SEHNR, CDR2 FQNEAQ (reference sequence). The CDR3 consists of 16 residues. Trimming at V came to 5 bases and at J to 2 bases, leaving 5 bases not matched to a gene. The CDR3 protein is CASSPGTSGAYNEQFF. CDR3 sequence (DNA): TGTGCCAGCAGCCCCGGGACTAGCGGAGCCTACAATGAGCAGTTCTTC.

The J gene is TRBJ2-1, the V gene TRBV5-5; 10 bases line up with TRBD1. The germline V gene has CDR1 SGHKS and CDR2 YYEKEE (reference sequence). V shed 5 bases and J 8 bases; nucleotides not matched to a gene: 10. The CDR3 is made up of 15 amino acids. The CDR3 region is CASSYADRGFDEQFF. CDR3 coding DNA: TGTGCCAGCAGTTACGCGGACAGGGGGTTCGATGAGCAGTTCTTC. Combining the CDR3 with reference TRBV5-5 and TRBJ2-1 gives the whole variable domain DAGVTQSPTHLIKTRGQQVTLRCSPISGHKSVSWYQQVLGQGPQFIFQYYEKEERGRGNFPDRFSARQFPNYSSELNVNALLLGDSALYLCASSYADRGFDEQFFGPGTRLTVL.

The V gene is TRBV5-1, the J gene TRBJ1-2, with D possibly being TRBD1 (6 bases). Trimming left V 4 bases short and J 5 bases short, with 18 bases between. The germline V gene has CDR1 SGHRS and CDR2 YFSETQ. CDR3 length equals 15 residues. In nucleotides, the CDR3 is TGCGCCAGCAGCCCCAGTCCGGGACAAGAATATGGCTACACCTTC. This sequence encodes CASSPSPGQEYGYTF.

V is TRBV4-3 and J is TRBJ2-7, with D unresolved. CDR1 is LGHNA and CDR2 is YSLEER in the germline V gene. The CDR3 length is 15 residues. V shed 0 bases and J shed 2 bases, with 11 bases lying between them. The CDR3 sequence is CASSQDPQSTYEQYF. The DNA of the CDR3 is TGCGCCAGCAGCCAAGATCCCCAATCGACCTACGAGCAGTACTTC.

This clonotype was seen only a few times. V gene TRBV12-3 or TRBV12-4 combines with J gene TRBJ2-2; D remains unclear. The CDR3 has 13 amino acids. V dropped 3 bases and J dropped 7 bases, with 9 bases sitting between them. The CDR3 DNA is TGTGCCAGCAGTTTTTTGGGCATCGGGGAGCTGTTTTTT. Its translation: CASSFLGIGELFF.